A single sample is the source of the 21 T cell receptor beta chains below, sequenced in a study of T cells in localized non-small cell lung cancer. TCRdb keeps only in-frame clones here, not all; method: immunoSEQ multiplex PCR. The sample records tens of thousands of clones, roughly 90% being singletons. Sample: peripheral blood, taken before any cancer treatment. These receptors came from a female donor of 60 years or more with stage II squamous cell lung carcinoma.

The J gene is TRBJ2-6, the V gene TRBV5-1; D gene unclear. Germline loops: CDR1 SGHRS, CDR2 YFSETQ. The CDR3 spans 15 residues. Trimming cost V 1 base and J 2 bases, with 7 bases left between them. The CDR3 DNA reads TGCGCCAGCAGCTTGTCGTCCCCTGGGGCCAACGTCCTGACTTTC. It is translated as CASSLSSPGANVLTF.

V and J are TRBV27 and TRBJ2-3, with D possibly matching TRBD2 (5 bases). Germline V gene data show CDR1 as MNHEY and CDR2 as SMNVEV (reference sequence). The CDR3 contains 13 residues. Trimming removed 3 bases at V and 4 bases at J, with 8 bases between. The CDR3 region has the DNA TGTGCCAGCAGTTTCCGGGGAGCAGATACGCAGTATTTT. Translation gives CASSFRGADTQYF.

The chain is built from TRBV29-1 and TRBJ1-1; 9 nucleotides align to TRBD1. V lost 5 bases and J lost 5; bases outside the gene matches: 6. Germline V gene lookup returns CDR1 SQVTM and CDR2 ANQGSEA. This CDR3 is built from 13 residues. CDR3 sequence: CSVFGQGRTEAFF. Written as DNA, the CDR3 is TGCAGCGTTTTCGGACAGGGGAGGACTGAAGCTTTCTTT.

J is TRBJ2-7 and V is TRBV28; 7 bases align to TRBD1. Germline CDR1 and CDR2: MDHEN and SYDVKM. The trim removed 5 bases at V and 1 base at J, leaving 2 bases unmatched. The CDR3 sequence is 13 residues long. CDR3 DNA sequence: TGTGCCAGCAGTCTGGGACAGTCCTACGAGCAGTACTTC. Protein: CASSLGQSYEQYF. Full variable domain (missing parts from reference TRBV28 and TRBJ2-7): DVKVTQSSRYLVKRTGEKVFLECVQDMDHENMFWYRQDPGLGLRLIYFSYDVKMKEKGDIPEGYSVSREKKERFSLILESASTNQTSMYLCASSLGQSYEQYFGPGTRLTVT.

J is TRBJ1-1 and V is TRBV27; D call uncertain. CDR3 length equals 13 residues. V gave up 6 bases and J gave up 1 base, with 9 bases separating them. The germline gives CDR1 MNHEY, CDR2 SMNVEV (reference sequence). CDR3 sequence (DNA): TGTGCCAGCAGAAGTGGGAGGAACACTGAAGCTTTCTTT. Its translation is CASRSGRNTEAFF.

CDR3 amino acids: CASSPLAGGLSYEQYF. In nucleotides, the CDR3 is TGTGCCAGCAGCCCACTGGCGGGGGGCCTCTCCTACGAGCAGTACTTC. The V and J genes are TRBV7-2 and TRBJ2-7; 8 bases align to TRBD2. V trimming: 5 bases; J trimming: 0 bases; junction bases outside the gene matches: 9. From germline, CDR1 is SGHTA and CDR2 FQGNSA. The CDR3 consists of 16 residues. The entire variable domain, with the rest obtained from reference TRBV7-2 and TRBJ2-7, is as follows: GAGVSQSPSNKVTEKGKDVELRCDPISGHTALYWYRQSLGQGLEFLIYFQGNSAPDKSGLPSDRFSAERTGGSVSTLTIQRTQQEDSAVYLCASSPLAGGLSYEQYFGPGTRLTVT.

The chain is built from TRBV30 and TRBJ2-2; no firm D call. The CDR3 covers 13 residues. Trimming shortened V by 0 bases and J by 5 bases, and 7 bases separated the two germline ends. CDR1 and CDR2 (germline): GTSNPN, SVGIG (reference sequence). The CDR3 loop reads CAWSVAETGELFF. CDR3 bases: TGTGCCTGGAGTGTTGCTGAGACCGGGGAGCTGTTTTTT.

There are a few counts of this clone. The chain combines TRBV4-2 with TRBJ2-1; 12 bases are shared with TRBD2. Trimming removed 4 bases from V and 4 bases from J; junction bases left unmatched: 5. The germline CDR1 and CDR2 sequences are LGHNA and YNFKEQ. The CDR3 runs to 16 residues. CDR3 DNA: TGTGCCAGCAGCCCCAGACTAGCGGGAGTTTACAATGAGCAGTTCTTC. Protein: CASSPRLAGVYNEQFF.

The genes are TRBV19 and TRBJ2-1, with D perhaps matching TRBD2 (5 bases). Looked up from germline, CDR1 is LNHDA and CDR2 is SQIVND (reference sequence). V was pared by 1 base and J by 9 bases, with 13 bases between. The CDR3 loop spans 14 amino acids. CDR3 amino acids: CASSIAGVGIEQFF. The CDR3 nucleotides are TGTGCCAGTAGTATAGCCGGGGTTGGGATTGAGCAGTTCTTC.

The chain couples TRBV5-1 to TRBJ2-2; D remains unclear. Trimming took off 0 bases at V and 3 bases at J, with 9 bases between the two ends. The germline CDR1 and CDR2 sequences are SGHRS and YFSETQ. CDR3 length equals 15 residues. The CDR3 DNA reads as TGCGCCAGCAGCTTGGTTCCGCCGGACACCGGGGAGCTGTTTTTT. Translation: CASSLVPPDTGELFF.

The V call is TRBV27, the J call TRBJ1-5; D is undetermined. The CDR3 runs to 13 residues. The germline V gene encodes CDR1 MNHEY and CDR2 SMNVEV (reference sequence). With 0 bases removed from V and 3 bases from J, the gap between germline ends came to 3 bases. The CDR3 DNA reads TGTGCCAGCAGTTTATCGTTCAATCAGCCCCAGCATTTT. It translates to CASSLSFNQPQHF.

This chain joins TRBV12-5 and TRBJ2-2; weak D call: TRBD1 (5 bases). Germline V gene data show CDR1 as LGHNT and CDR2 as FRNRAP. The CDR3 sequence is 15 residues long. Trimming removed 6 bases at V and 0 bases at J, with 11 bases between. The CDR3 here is CASGSGSTNTGELFF. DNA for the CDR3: TGTGCTAGTGGCTCAGGGTCCACGAACACCGGGGAGCTGTTTTTT.

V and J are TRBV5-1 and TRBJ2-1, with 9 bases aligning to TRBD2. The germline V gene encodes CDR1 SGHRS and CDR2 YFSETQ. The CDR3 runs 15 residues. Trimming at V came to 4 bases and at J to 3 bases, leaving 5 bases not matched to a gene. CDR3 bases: TGCGCCAGCAGCCGACTAGCGGATAACTACAATGAGCAGTTCTTC. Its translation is CASSRLADNYNEQFF.

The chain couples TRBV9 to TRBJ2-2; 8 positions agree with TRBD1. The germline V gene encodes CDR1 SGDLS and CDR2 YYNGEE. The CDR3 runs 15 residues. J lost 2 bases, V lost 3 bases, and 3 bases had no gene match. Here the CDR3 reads CASSAGTGNTGELFF. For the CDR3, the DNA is TGTGCCAGCAGCGCCGGGACAGGCAACACCGGGGAGCTGTTTTTT.

CDR3 bases: TGTGCCAGCAGCGCCAGGGGGAGCGAGACCCAGTACTTC. The encoded protein is CASSARGSETQYF. This chain connects TRBV11-3 to TRBJ2-5, with TRBD1 matching over 7 bases. The junction had 5 bases not matched to a gene; V was cut back by 5 bases and J by 5 bases. CDR1 SGHNT and CDR2 YENEEA come from the germline V gene. CDR3 size: 13 residues.

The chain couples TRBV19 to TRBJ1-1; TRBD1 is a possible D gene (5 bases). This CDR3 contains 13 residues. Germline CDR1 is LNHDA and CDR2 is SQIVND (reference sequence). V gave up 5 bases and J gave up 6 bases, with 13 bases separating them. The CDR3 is CASSLRQTPEAFF. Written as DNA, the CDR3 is TGTGCCAGTAGTCTGAGACAGACCCCTGAAGCTTTCTTT. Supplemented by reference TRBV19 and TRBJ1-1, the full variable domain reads DGGITQSPKYLFRKEGQNVTLSCEQNLNHDAMYWYRQDPGQGLRLIYYSQIVNDFQKGDIAEGYSVSREKKESFPLTVTSAQKNPTAFYLCASSLRQTPEAFFGQGTRLTVV.

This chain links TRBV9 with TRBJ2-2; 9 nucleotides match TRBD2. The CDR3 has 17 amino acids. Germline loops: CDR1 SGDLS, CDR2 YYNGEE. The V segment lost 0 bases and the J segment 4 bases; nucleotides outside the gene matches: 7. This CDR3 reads CASSVDLGREGTGELFF. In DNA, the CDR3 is TGTGCCAGCAGCGTAGATCTAGGGCGGGAGGGCACCGGGGAGCTGTTTTTT.

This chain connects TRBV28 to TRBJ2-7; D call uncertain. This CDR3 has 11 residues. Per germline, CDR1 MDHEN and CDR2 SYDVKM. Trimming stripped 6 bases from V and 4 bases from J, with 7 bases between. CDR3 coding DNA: TGTGCCAGCAGCAGGTTATACGAGCAGTACTTC. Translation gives CASSRLYEQYF.

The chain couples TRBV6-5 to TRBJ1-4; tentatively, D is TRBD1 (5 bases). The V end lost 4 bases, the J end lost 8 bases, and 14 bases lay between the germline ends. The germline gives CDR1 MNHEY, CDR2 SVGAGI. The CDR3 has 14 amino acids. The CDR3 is CASSLTGRGEKLFF. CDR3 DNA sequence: TGTGCCAGCAGTTTAACGGGAAGGGGCGAAAAACTGTTTTTT.

The CDR3 region has the DNA TGTGCCAGCAGCTTGGCCTTGACAGGGGGATCCTACGAGCAGTACTTC. It specifies CASSLALTGGSYEQYF. This chain joins TRBV5-4 and TRBJ2-7; TRBD1 aligns across 9 bases. The germline CDR1 and CDR2 sequences are SGHNT and YYREEE (reference sequence). J lost 1 base, V lost 0 bases, and 5 bases had no gene match. This CDR3 contains 16 residues. The full variable domain, in which reference TRBV5-4 and TRBJ2-7 provide the parts outside the CDR3, is ETGVTQSPTHLIKTRGQQVTLRCSSQSGHNTVSWYQQALGQGPQFIFQYYREEENGRGNFPPRFSGLQFPNYSSELNVNALELDDSALYLCASSLALTGGSYEQYFGPGTRLTVT.

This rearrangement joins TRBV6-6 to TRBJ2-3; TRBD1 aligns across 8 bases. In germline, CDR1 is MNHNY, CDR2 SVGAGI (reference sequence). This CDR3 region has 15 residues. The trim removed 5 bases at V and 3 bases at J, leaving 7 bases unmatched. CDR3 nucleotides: TGTGCCAGCAGTGTTGGACAGGGAGGAACAGATACGCAGTATTTT. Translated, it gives CASSVGQGGTDTQYF.